The 14 T cell receptor beta chains listed next were all sequenced from one sample in a study of radiation and T cells in renal cell carcinoma. Time point in this sample: baseline pretreatment blood. As for treatment: 15 Gy SBRT to primary tumor, nephrectomy 4 weeks later. The assay was immunoSEQ multiplex PCR, and TCRdb's table has in-frame clones only and misses some. The table lists 130,000 or so clones, nearly 90% of them singletons. Sequencing was performed on blood, taken from a patient whose treatment included radiotherapy and nephrectomy. The receptors derive from a woman in her forties or fifties with renal cell carcinoma.

The J gene is TRBJ2-7, the V gene TRBV27; D gene unclear. The V gene's germline CDR1 is MNHEY and CDR2 SMNVEV (reference sequence). This CDR3 comprises 15 residues. V was clipped by 1 base and J by 2 bases, with 12 bases between them. CDR3 coding DNA: TGTGCCAGCAGTTTATACTCCGCGGCGCCCTACGAGCAGTACTTC. Protein sequence: CASSLYSAAPYEQYF.

The J gene is TRBJ2-2, the V gene TRBV19, with unresolved D. From germline, CDR1 is LNHDA and CDR2 SQIVND (reference sequence). The CDR3 is 14 amino acids. V was clipped by 8 bases and J by 4 bases, with 14 bases between them. The CDR3 spells CASHGWAATGELFF. CDR3 DNA sequence: TGTGCCAGTCATGGGTGGGCAGCCACCGGGGAGCTGTTTTTT.

The V and J genes are TRBV6-1 and TRBJ2-1; 7 positions agree with TRBD1. This CDR3 contains 13 residues. Per the germline V gene, CDR1 is MNHNS and CDR2 is SASEGT. The V segment lost 7 bases and the J segment 6 bases; nucleotides outside the gene matches: 6. CDR3 residues: CASNSGGSNEQFF. The CDR3 DNA sequence: TGTGCCAGCAATTCAGGGGGAAGCAATGAGCAGTTCTTC.

V usage is TRBV6-4 and J usage is TRBJ2-5, with D possibly being TRBD1 or TRBD2 (6 bases each). In germline, CDR1 is MRHNA, CDR2 SNTAGT. The CDR3 sequence is 14 residues long. V gave up 6 bases and J gave up 3 bases, with 14 bases separating them. Here the CDR3 DNA reads TGTGCCAGCAGCGAACAGGGAGGAGAAGAGACCCAGTACTTC. This encodes CASSEQGGEETQYF.

This chain links TRBV7-9 with TRBJ2-6, with D uncertain. Looked up from germline, CDR1 is SEHNR and CDR2 is FQNEAQ (reference sequence). This CDR3 region has 14 residues. Deletions cut 8 bases from V and 0 bases from J, with 8 bases between. For the CDR3, the DNA is TGTGCCAGCCAAACATTCTCTGGGGCCAACGTCCTGACTTTC. Translation: CASQTFSGANVLTF.

The chain joins TRBV7-9 to TRBJ2-5; D remains ambiguous. Per the germline V gene, CDR1 is SEHNR and CDR2 is FQNEAQ (reference sequence). The CDR3 runs 15 residues. Trimming removed 2 bases from V and 1 base from J, with 11 bases in between. The CDR3 spells CASSLTPLLQETQYF. CDR3 coding DNA: TGTGCCAGCAGCTTAACCCCACTCCTCCAAGAGACCCAGTACTTC.

The rearrangement links TRBV5-1 to TRBJ2-2; the D is unclear. The CDR3 is made up of 13 amino acids. Per germline, CDR1 SGHRS and CDR2 YFSETQ. The ends were cut back, 0 bases at V and 6 bases at J, with 6 bases in the middle. The DNA of the CDR3 is TGCGCCAGCAGCTTGGTTGTGTCCGGGGAGCTGTTTTTT. Encoded protein: CASSLVVSGELFF.

V is TRBV29-1 and J is TRBJ2-7, with 8 bases identical to TRBD1. The length of the CDR3 is 12 residues. After removal of 6 bases from V and 3 bases from J, the junction contained 4 bases not matched to a gene. Looked up from germline, CDR1 is SQVTM and CDR2 is ANQGSEA. In DNA form, the CDR3 reads TGCAGCGTGCAGGGGGCGGGCTACGAGCAGTACTTC. It codes for CSVQGAGYEQYF.

The CDR3: CASSLGASRDNEQFF. The CDR3 region has the DNA TGTGCCAGCAGCTTAGGTGCTAGTAGGGACAATGAGCAGTTCTTC. The chain links TRBV11-3 to TRBJ2-1; D gene uncertain. V was trimmed by 1 base and J by 5 bases, leaving 12 bases between them. This CDR3 is built from 15 residues. Germline V CDR1 and CDR2: SGHNT, YENEEA. Drawing the rest from reference TRBV11-3 and TRBJ2-1, the complete variable domain is EAGVVQSPRYKIIEKKQPVAFWCNPISGHNTLYWYLQNLGQGPELLIRYENEEAVDDSQLPKDRFSAERLKGVDSTLKIQPAELGDSAVYLCASSLGASRDNEQFFGPGTRLTVL.

The rearrangement joins TRBV2 to TRBJ1-6, with D perhaps matching TRBD1 (6 bases). Trimming took 2 bases from V and 7 from J, leaving 18 bases between them. The germline CDR1 and CDR2 sequences are SNHLY and FYNNEI. The CDR3 extends over 17 amino acids. The CDR3 here is CASSELSHRELNSPLHF. As DNA, the CDR3 is TGTGCCAGCAGTGAACTGTCGCACAGGGAGTTGAATTCACCCCTCCACTTT. The whole variable domain, filled in from reference TRBV2 and TRBJ1-6, reads EPEVTQTPSHQVTQMGQEVILRCVPISNHLYFYWYRQILGQKVEFLVSFYNNEISEKSEIFDDQFSVERPDGSNFTLKIRSTKLEDSAMYFCASSELSHRELNSPLHFGNGTRLTVT.

In its sample, this clone was seen a few times. V and J are TRBV7-3 and TRBJ2-7; D not resolved. The CDR3 has 13 residues. The germline V gene has CDR1 SGHTA and CDR2 FQGTGA. V dropped 5 bases and J dropped 10 bases, with 18 bases sitting between them. The CDR3 sequence is CASSPSPVGLQYF. The CDR3 DNA follows: TGTGCCAGCAGCCCCTCTCCAGTCGGGCTACAGTACTTC.

This CDR3 is CSAVDGYGYTF. The CDR3 region has the DNA TGCAGCGCCGTCGACGGCTATGGCTACACCTTC. V gene TRBV29-1 combines with J gene TRBJ1-2, with D unresolved. CDR3 size: 11 residues. The V end lost 7 bases, the J end lost 4 bases, and 10 bases lay between the germline ends. Germline CDR1 reads SQVTM; CDR2 reads ANQGSEA.

The V call is TRBV6-6, the J call TRBJ1-2, with D possibly TRBD1 on 6 matching bases. The ends were cut back, 7 bases at V and 5 bases at J, with 11 bases in the middle. The CDR3 totals 12 residues. The V gene's germline CDR1 is MNHNY and CDR2 SVGAGI (reference sequence). The DNA of the CDR3 is TGTGCCAGCACCAAACAGGGTTATGGCTACACCTTC. Encoded protein: CASTKQGYGYTF.

The chain carries TRBV5-1 and TRBJ2-7, with 8 nucleotides matching TRBD1. V trimming: 3 bases; J trimming: 3 bases; junction bases outside the gene matches: 5. The CDR3 totals 14 residues. The germline CDR1 and CDR2 sequences are SGHRS and YFSETQ. The CDR3 is CASSSGTGSYEQYF. CDR3 coding DNA: TGCGCCAGCAGCTCGGGGACAGGTAGCTACGAGCAGTACTTC.